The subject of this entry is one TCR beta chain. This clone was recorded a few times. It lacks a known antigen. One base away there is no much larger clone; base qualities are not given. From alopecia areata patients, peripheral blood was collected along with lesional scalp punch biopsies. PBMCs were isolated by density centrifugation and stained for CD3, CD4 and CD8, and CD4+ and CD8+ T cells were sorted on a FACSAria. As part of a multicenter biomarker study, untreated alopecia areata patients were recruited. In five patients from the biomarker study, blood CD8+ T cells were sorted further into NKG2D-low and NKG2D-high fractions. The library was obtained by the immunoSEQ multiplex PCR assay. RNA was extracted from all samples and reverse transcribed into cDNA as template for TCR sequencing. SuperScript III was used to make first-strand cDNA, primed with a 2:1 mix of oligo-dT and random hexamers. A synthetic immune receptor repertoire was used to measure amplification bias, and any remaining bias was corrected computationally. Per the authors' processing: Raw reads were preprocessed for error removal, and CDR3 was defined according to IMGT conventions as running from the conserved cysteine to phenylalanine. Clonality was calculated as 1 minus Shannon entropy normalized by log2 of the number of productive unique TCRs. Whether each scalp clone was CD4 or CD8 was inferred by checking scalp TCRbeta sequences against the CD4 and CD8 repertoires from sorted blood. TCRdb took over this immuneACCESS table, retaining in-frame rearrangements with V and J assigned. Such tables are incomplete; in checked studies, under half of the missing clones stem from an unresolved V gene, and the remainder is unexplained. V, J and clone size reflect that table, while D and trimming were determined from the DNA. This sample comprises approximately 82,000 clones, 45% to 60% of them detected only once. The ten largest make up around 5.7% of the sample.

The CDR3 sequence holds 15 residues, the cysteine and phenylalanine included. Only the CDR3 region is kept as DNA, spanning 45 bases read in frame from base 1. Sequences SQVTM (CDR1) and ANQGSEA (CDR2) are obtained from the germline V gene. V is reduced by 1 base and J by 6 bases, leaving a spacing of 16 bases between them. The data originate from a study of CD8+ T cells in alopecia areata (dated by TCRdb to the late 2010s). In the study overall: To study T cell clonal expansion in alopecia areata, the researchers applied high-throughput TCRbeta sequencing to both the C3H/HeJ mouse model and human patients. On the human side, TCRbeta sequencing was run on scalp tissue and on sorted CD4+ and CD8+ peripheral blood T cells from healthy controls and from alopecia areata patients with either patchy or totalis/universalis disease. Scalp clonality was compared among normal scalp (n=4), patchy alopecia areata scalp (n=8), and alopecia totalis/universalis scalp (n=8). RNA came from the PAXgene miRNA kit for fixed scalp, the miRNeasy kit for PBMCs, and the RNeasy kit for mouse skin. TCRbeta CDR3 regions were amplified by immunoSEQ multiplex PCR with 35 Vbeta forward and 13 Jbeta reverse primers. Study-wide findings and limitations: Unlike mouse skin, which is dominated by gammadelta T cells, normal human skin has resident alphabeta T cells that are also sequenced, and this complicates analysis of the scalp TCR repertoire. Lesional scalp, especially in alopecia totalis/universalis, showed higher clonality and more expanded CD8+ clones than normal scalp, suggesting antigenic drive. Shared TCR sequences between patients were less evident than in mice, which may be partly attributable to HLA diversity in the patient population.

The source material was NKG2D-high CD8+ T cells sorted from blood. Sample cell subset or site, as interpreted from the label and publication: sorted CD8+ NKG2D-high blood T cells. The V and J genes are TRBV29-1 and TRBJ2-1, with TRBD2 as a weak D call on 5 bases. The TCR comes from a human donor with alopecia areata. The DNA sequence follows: TGCAGCGTTGAAGTTCCCGGGGTATCTTTCAATGAGCAGTTCTTC. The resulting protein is CSVEVPGVSFNEQFF.